This TCR beta chain was found in a study of T cells expressing NK-cell markers. Study overall: Sequencing of TCR beta repertoires drew on sorted CD3+CD56+NKG2C+, CD3+CD56+NKG2C- and CD3+CD56-NKG2C+ T cells. Of eight sequenced donors, seven were HCMV-seropositive and one HCMV-seronegative.

CDR3 length: 12 amino acids. Germline lookup yields CDR1 MNHEY and CDR2 SMNVEV (reference sequence). As the method of synthesis, 5'RACE template switching with UMIs yielded TCR beta cDNA. After re-calling the 5' RACE reads, TCRdb lists one entry per CDR3 protein, DNA absent. The data include over 100,000 distinct CDR3 sequences; the top ten clones carry roughly 18%. Whole-study findings and limits: NKG2C+ dominant clonotype frequencies in five to seven donors were roughly 1.0-8% of CD8+ T cells.

Points on this clonotype: What it recognizes is unknown.

The V and J genes are TRBV27 and TRBJ2-1. The TCR originated in a woman aged 18-70 years in good health. Sequencing was done on a sample of blood T cells: a sorted CD56 or NKG2C T cell subset, CD4+ or CD8+ T cells, or bulk PBMC T cells (not recorded which). The CDR3 sequence is CASSLFGNEQFF.